The clone carrying this T cell receptor beta chain was seen ten or more times. This sample was taken from a study of molecular identifiers for immune sequencing clone quantification. The germline CDR1 and CDR2 sequences are MNHEY and SVGAGI. This CDR3 has 15 residues. The V gene lost 1 base and the J gene lost 1 base, with 9 bases spanning the gap. TCRdb re-analysed the PCR reads in MiXCR, keeping a single row per CDR3 protein. The repertoire holds approximately 35,000 distinct CDR3 sequences, with about 18% as singletons. The receptor comes from a human donor in good health. Some libraries in this study had Jurkat cell RNA spiked in. Sequenced: naive CD8+ T cells from blood, with Jurkat cell RNA spiked in. Sample subset: FACS-sorted CD8+CD4-CCR7+CD45RA+ naive T cells. The chain couples TRBV6-5 to TRBJ2-3; D remains unclear. The CDR3 region is CASSYLGLGTDTQYF. Here the CDR3 DNA reads TGTGCCAGCAGTTACTTAGGGCTGGGCACAGATACGCAGTATTTT.